This T cell receptor (beta chain) was captured by sequencing in a study of cytomegalovirus exposure and HLA in healthy donors. The study, taken as a whole, reports: The study dropped some indistinguishable V segments, TRBV6-2 and TRBV6-3 among them. About 180 TCR beta chains were listed as cytomegalovirus-associated.

On this clone itself: Its antigen is currently unknown.

A multiplex PCR was run with 60 Vbeta primers and 13 Jbeta primers. Using immunoSEQ multiplex PCR, the repertoire was profiled, and TCRdb retains in-frame clones only, with some absent. Of 120,000 or so clones listed, roughly 77% were seen once; the top ten hold 4.5% to 5%. There are 17 residues in the CDR3. Germline trimming cut 6 bases from V and 7 bases from J; bases unmatched to any gene: 21. Germline loops: CDR1 MNHEY, CDR2 SMNVEV (reference sequence). The TCR was taken from a man aged 45-65 years in good health and CMV-seropositive. The chain joins TRBV27 to TRBJ2-7, with 7 bases matching TRBD2. Sequencing input: PBMCs. CDR3: CASRLLGFAGAPGEQYF. DNA of the CDR3: TGTGCCAGCAGGCTCCTTGGCTTCGCGGGAGCTCCGGGGGAGCAGTACTTC.